This TCR beta chain was retrieved from a study of T cells in localized non-small cell lung cancer. Study-wide findings and caveats: A higher density of T cells in blood coincided with extended overall survival.

The CDR3 spans 15 residues. Germline-derived CDR1 and CDR2 are SGHRS and YFSETQ. Trimming removed 0 bases from V and 0 bases from J, with 6 bases in between. A word on this clone: Antigen: not known.

Method: immunoSEQ multiplex PCR; TCRdb's copy keeps in-frame clones and lacks some. The table has over 700 clones, 20% to 25% seen once. Material: lung tumor tissue, obtained before any cancer treatment. The sequence derives from a female donor at least 60 years old with stage II squamous cell lung carcinoma. The chain has TRBV5-1 and TRBJ1-4; tentatively, D is TRBD1 (5 bases). CDR3 loop: CASSLGGATNEKLFF. CDR3 bases: TGCGCCAGCAGCTTGGGAGGGGCAACTAATGAAAAACTGTTTTTT.